Sequencing of this TCR beta chain was carried out in a study of blood T cell repertoires in COVID-19. Trimming cost V 2 bases and J 1 base; bases outside gene matches: 3. Per germline, CDR1 KGHSH and CDR2 LQKENI. The CDR3 consists of 17 residues. The authors' processing: The authors estimated nucleated cell counts from reference gene primer amplification. The protocol was immunoSEQ multiplex PCR, while the TCRdb copy is restricted to in-frame clones and leaves out a portion. Clone size and the V and J calls come from that table; the DNA yielded D and trimming. Of approximately 250,000 clones in the sample, around 84% were seen once.

The sample comprised peripheral blood. V is TRBV18 and J is TRBJ1-5, with 12 bases that match TRBD1. The receptor was derived from a middle-aged man who had recovered from COVID-19. The CDR3 is CASSPRDRGLSNQPQHF. The CDR3, as DNA: TGTGCCAGCTCACCAAGGGACAGGGGGCTGAGCAATCAGCCCCAGCATTTT.